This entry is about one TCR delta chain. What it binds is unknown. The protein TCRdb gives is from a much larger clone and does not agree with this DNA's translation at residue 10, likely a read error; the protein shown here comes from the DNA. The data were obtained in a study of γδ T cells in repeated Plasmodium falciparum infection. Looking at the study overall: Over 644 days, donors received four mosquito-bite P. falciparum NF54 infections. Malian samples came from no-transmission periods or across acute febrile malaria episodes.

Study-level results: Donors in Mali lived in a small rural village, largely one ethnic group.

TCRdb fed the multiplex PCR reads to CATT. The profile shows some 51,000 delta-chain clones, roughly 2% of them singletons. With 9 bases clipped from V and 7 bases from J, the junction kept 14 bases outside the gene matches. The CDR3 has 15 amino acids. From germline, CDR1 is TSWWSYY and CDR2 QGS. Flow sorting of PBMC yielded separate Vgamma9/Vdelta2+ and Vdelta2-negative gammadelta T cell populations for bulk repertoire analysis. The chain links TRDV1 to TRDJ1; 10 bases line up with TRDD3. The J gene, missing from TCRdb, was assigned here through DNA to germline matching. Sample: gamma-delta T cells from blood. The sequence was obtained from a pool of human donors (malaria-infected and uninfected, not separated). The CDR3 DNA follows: TGTGCTCTAAGGGGAGGGGGATACGCGGTCGGTAAACTCATCTTT. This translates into CALRGGGYAVGKLIF.